This TCR beta chain was captured in a study of T cells in localized non-small cell lung cancer. Broader study findings: Median approximately 61 top-100 tumor clones were shared with paired adjacent lung. Sequencing was limited to one tumor region, leaving the possibility of heterogeneity open. Blood T cell density predicted longer survival; adjacent-lung clonality, shorter.

With 5 bases removed from V and 5 bases from J, the gap between germline ends came to 7 bases. The germline V gene encodes CDR1 PRHDT and CDR2 FYEKMQ (reference sequence). The CDR3 is 12 residues long. The table lists this clone with a count of one. Antigen specificity is unknown. Sequencing was performed with immunoSEQ multiplex PCR; in TCRdb, only in-frame clones are kept and a portion is missing. The top ten hold less than 3.5% of the sample, which has around 39,000 clones, 80% to 90% seen once. The receptor was isolated from a woman aged 35 to 70 with stage I lung adenocarcinoma. The source was peripheral blood, collected before any cancer treatment. The chain couples TRBV13 to TRBJ2-1; D unclear. CDR3 DNA sequence: TGTGCCAGCAGCGCGCTGGACAATGAGCAGTTCTTC. Protein sequence: CASSALDNEQFF.